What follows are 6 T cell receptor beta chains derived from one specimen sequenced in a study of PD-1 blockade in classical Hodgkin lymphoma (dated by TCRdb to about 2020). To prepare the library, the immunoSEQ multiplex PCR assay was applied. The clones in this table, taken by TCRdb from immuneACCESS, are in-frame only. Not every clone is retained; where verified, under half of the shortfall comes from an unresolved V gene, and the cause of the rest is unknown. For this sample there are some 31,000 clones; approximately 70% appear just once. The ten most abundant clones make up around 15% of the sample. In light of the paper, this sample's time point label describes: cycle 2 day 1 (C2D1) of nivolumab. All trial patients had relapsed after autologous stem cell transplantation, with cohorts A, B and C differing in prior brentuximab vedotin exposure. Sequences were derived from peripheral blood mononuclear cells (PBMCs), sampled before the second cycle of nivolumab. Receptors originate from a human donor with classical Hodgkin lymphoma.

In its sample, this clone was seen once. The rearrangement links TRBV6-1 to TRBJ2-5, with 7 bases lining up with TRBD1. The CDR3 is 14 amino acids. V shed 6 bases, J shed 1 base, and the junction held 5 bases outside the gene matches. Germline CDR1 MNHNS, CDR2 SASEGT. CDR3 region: CASRTDRFQETQYF. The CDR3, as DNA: TGTGCCAGCAGAACGGACAGGTTCCAAGAGACCCAGTACTTC.

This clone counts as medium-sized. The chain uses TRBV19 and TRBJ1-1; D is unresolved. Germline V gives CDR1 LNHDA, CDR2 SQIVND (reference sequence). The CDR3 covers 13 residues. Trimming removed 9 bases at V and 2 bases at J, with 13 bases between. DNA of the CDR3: TGTGCCAGCAGGAAGGACCCAAACACTGAAGCTTTCTTT. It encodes CASRKDPNTEAFF.

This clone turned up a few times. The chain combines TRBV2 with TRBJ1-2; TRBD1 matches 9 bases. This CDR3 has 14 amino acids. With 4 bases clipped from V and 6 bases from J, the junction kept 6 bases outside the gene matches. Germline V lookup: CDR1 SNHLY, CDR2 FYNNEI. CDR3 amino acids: CASSADRGFNGYTF. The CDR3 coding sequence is TGTGCCAGCAGTGCGGACAGGGGATTCAATGGCTACACCTTC.

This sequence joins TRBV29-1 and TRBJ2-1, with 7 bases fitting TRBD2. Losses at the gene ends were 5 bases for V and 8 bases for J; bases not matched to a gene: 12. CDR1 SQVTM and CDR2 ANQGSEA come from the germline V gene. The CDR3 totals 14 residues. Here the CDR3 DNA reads TGCAGCGTTTCACCTCGGACGGGAGGATATGAGCAGTTCTTC. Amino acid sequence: CSVSPRTGGYEQFF.

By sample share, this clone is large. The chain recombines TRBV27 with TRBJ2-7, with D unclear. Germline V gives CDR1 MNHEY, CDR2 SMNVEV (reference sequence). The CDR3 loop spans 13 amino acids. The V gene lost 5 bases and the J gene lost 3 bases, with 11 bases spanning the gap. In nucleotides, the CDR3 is TGTGCCAGCAGTCCGACGTTAGGCTACGAGCAGTACGTC. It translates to CASSPTLGYEQYV.

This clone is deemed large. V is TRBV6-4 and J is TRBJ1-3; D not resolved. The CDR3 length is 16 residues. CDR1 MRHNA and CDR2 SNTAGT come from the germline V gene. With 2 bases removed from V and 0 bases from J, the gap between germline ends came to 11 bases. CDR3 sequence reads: CASSDVDPNSGNTIYF. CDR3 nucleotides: TGTGCCAGCAGTGACGTGGACCCCAACTCTGGAAACACCATATATTTT.